The 32 T cell receptor beta chains below were found in one sample sequenced in a study of blood T cells in healthy people across ages. The authors ran a second PCR of about 6 to 11 cycles using a sample-barcoded 5' primer and a J-beta primer mix. Via MiXCR, TCRdb re-called the 5' RACE reads, giving one row per CDR3 protein. The table includes about 1.1 million distinct CDR3 sequences, more than 30% detected once. Sequenced: blood. These receptors came from a man younger than 35 in good health.

This clonotype was detected only a few times. The V gene is TRBV11-2, the J gene TRBJ2-1; 9 bases line up with TRBD2. The CDR3 is 15 amino acids. V lost 1 base, J lost 8 bases, and 6 bases stayed unmatched. Per the germline V gene, CDR1 is SGHAT and CDR2 is FQNNGV. In DNA, the CDR3 is TGTGCCAGCAGCTTAGGAGGCGGGGGGGCCTATGAGCAGTTCTTC. This codes for CASSLGGGGAYEQFF.

This clonotype was detected only a few times. V is TRBV12-3 or TRBV12-4 and J is TRBJ1-1, with 7 bases that match TRBD1. CDR3 length: 15 residues. V lost 7 bases, J lost 3 bases, and 11 bases stayed unmatched. Written as DNA, the CDR3 is TGTGCCAGCACCCCAAACAGGGGATTTGACACTGAAGCTTTCTTT. The encoded protein is CASTPNRGFDTEAFF.

This clonotype was counted between two and nine times. The gene calls are TRBV3-1 and TRBJ2-5; possibly TRBD1 for D (6 bases). Germline V lookup: CDR1 LGHDT, CDR2 YNNKEL (reference sequence). The CDR3 consists of 13 residues. Trimming pared 1 base from V and 7 bases from J, leaving 10 bases between. In DNA form, the CDR3 reads TGTGCCAGCAGCCAAGTAGGGGGTAGGACCCAGTACTTC. It specifies CASSQVGGRTQYF.

V gene TRBV4-3 combines with J gene TRBJ2-3; D possibly matches TRBD1 or TRBD2 (6 bases each). This CDR3 comprises 16 residues. The V and J ends lost 0 bases and 2 bases respectively, with 12 bases between them. Per germline, CDR1 LGHNA and CDR2 YSLEER. CDR3 nucleotides: TGCGCCAGCAGCCAAGAGCCGGGGGCGTTCACAGATACGCAGTATTTT. Translation: CASSQEPGAFTDTQYF.

Comments on this clonotype: A junction end diverges from the germline sequence, so it may reflect a read error. The gene calls are TRBV6-5 and TRBJ2-7, with 8 bases identical to TRBD2. Germline V gene sequence: CDR1 MNHEY, CDR2 SVGAGI. This CDR3 comprises 14 residues. The CDR3: CAGSYGRDSYEQYF. The CDR3 DNA reads as TGTGCCGGCAGTTACGGGAGGGACTCCTACGAGCAGTACTTC.

The genes are TRBV7-2 and TRBJ2-5; TRBD2 aligns across 9 bases. Germline lookup yields CDR1 SGHTA and CDR2 FQGNSA. CDR3 length: 14 residues. V dropped 3 bases and J dropped 3; count of bases not matched to a gene: 2. CDR3 loop: CASSLQRGEETQYF. DNA for the CDR3: TGTGCCAGCAGCTTGCAGCGGGGGGAAGAGACCCAGTACTTC.

The chain uses TRBV20-1 and TRBJ2-5, with 10 bases fitting TRBD1. With V trimmed by 6 bases and J by 6 bases, 13 bases remained unmatched. Germline lookup yields CDR1 DFQATT and CDR2 SNEGSKA (reference sequence). The CDR3 is made up of 15 amino acids. The CDR3 region is CSAPYAGDRGKTQYF. CDR3 in DNA: TGCAGTGCCCCATACGCTGGGGACAGGGGAAAGACCCAGTACTTC.

This clonotype was detected only a few times. J is TRBJ2-2 and V is TRBV12-3 or TRBV12-4, with a weak D call TRBD1 (6 bases). The length of the CDR3 is 17 residues. The V and J ends lost 5 bases and 3 bases respectively, with 19 bases between them. CDR3 DNA: TGTGCCAGCAGTCCGACCGAACGACAGGCTGACACCGGGGAGCTGTTTTTT. Encoded protein: CASSPTERQADTGELFF.

The chain combines TRBV19 with TRBJ2-1; D might be TRBD1 (5 bases). The CDR3 loop spans 11 amino acids. Germline CDR1 and CDR2: LNHDA and SQIVND (reference sequence). Between the trimmed V and J ends, which lost 6 bases and 5 bases, there was a span of 5 bases. Here the CDR3 reads CASRDNNEQFF. As DNA, the CDR3 is TGTGCCAGTAGGGACAACAATGAGCAGTTCTTC.

The rearrangement uses TRBV7-9 and TRBJ2-1; TRBD2 is a possible D gene (5 bases). Germline assignment: CDR1 SEHNR and CDR2 FQNEAQ (reference sequence). V was trimmed by 1 base and J by 4 bases, leaving 14 bases between them. The length of the CDR3 is 16 residues. DNA for the CDR3: TGTGCCAGCAGCTTAGGGGCGGGCGCTTATTACAATGAGCAGTTCTTC. Encoded protein: CASSLGAGAYYNEQFF.

This clonotype was recorded many times. The chain links TRBV5-1 to TRBJ1-2; no clear D gene. The CDR3 loop spans 12 amino acids. CDR1 and CDR2 (germline): SGHRS, YFSETQ. Trimming shortened V by 1 base and J by 8 bases, and 9 bases separated the two germline ends. The CDR3 DNA sequence: TGCGCCAGCAGCTTGCTTGGAGGAGGCTACACCTTC. This translates into CASSLLGGGYTF. Filled out from reference TRBV5-1 and TRBJ1-2, the complete variable domain reads KAGVTQTPRYLIKTRGQQVTLSCSPISGHRSVSWYQQTPGQGLQFLFEYFSETQRNKGNFPGRFSGRQFSNSRSEMNVSTLELGDSALYLCASSLLGGGYTFGSGTRLTVV.

This clonotype has at least ten counts. J is TRBJ2-7 and V is TRBV7-9; no reliable D call. CDR3 length equals 13 residues. V shed 0 bases and J shed 2 bases, with 5 bases lying between them. CDR1 and CDR2 (germline): SEHNR, FQNEAQ (reference sequence). The CDR3 loop is CASSLAPTYEQYF. CDR3 DNA sequence: TGTGCCAGCAGCTTAGCCCCGACCTACGAGCAGTACTTC.

This clonotype was detected only a few times. The chain has TRBV5-1 and TRBJ2-1; TRBD1 or TRBD2 may be the D gene (6 bases each). Germline values: CDR1 SGHRS, CDR2 YFSETQ. The CDR3 is 18 amino acids. Trimming stripped 3 bases from V and 0 bases from J, with 19 bases between. CDR3 coding DNA: TGCGCCAGCAGCTCGATATCATCGGGGGCACCCTCCTACAATGAGCAGTTCTTC. Translated: CASSSISSGAPSYNEQFF.

This clonotype is a singleton in its sample. The genes are TRBV20-1 and TRBJ2-2, with unresolved D. The length of the CDR3 is 13 residues. V was trimmed by 3 bases and J by 4 bases, leaving 9 bases between them. Germline V gene lookup returns CDR1 DFQATT and CDR2 SNEGSKA (reference sequence). CDR3 sequence (DNA): TGCAGTGCTAGGGCCAGTACCACCGGGGAGCTGTTTTTT. Its protein is CSARASTTGELFF.

Only a few counts were recorded for this clonotype. The rearrangement links TRBV5-1 to TRBJ1-2; D is unclear. Germline assignment: CDR1 SGHRS and CDR2 YFSETQ. The CDR3 covers 13 residues. The V end was cut by 7 bases, the J end by 1 base, with 11 bases between. DNA of the CDR3: TGCGCCAGCCGAGGCGGGATTAACTATGGCTACACCTTC. Its protein product is CASRGGINYGYTF.

This clonotype was picked up one time. The chain joins TRBV4-3 to TRBJ2-2; no reliable D call. The CDR3 is 13 amino acids. V was pared by 0 bases and J by 6 bases, with 5 bases between. Germline V gene sequence: CDR1 LGHNA, CDR2 YSLEER. In DNA form, the CDR3 reads TGCGCCAGCAGCCAAGACAAATCCGGGGAGCTGTTTTTT. Protein sequence: CASSQDKSGELFF.

This clonotype was seen a handful of times. This chain joins TRBV4-3 and TRBJ2-3; D is uncertain. V was clipped by 0 bases and J by 3 bases, with 13 bases between them. The germline V gene encodes CDR1 LGHNA and CDR2 YSLEER. The CDR3 runs 16 residues. The CDR3 nucleotides read TGCGCCAGCAGCCAAGATAATTCCCAAGAGACAGATACGCAGTATTTT. It is translated as CASSQDNSQETDTQYF.

This chain connects TRBV28 to TRBJ1-2; TRBD1 matches at 7 bases. The CDR3 is 13 residues long. The germline gives CDR1 MDHEN, CDR2 SYDVKM. The V segment lost 6 bases and the J segment 2 bases; nucleotides outside the gene matches: 3. CDR3 sequence reads: CASSDRENYGYTF. DNA for the CDR3: TGTGCCAGCAGCGACAGGGAGAACTATGGCTACACCTTC.

The rearrangement joins TRBV10-3 to TRBJ2-1; D uncertain. The CDR3 contains 14 residues. Looked up from germline, CDR1 is ENHRY and CDR2 is SYGVKD. Trimming cost V 10 bases and J 10 bases, with 23 bases left between them. The CDR3 spells CASSGTAFSYEQFF. Written as DNA, the CDR3 is TGTGCCAGCTCCGGAACAGCATTCTCCTACGAGCAGTTCTTC.

Points on this clonotype: One junction end disagrees with the germline gene, perhaps due to a read error. This chain links TRBV5-1 with TRBJ2-1, with a weak D call TRBD2 (5 bases). This CDR3 is 13 amino acids long. CDR1 and CDR2 from the germline V gene are SGHRS and YFSETQ. The CDR3 nucleotides read TGCGCCAGCAGGAATAGCGCCTACAATAAGCAGTTCTTC. Protein sequence: CASRNSAYNKQFF.

This clonotype was seen once. The junction does not match germline at one end; this may be a read error. The chain recombines TRBV3-1 with TRBJ1-5, with 8 bases matching TRBD1. This CDR3 spans 17 amino acids. Germline values: CDR1 LGHDT, CDR2 YNNKEL (reference sequence). CDR3 nucleotides: TGTGCCAGCAGTCAAGCATTATTCAGGGGGCGGGGGCAGCCCCAGCATTTT. This codes for CASSQALFRGRGQPQHF.

This chain uses TRBV6-5 with TRBJ2-7; TRBD1 is a possible D gene (5 bases). This CDR3 region has 14 residues. V was shortened by 5 bases and J by 5 bases, with 16 bases between the two germline ends. CDR1 and CDR2 (germline): MNHEY, SVGAGI. DNA for the CDR3: TGTGCCAGCAGTCCTGGGGCCAGTTACCACGAGCAGTACTTC. Amino acids: CASSPGASYHEQYF.

The chain recombines TRBV20-1 with TRBJ2-3, with 11 bases identical to TRBD2. V was pared by 6 bases and J by 3 bases, with 5 bases of the junction left unmatched. This CDR3 has 14 amino acids. Per germline, CDR1 DFQATT and CDR2 SNEGSKA (reference sequence). The CDR3 sequence: CSAVAGGRTDTQYF. The CDR3 coding sequence is TGCAGTGCAGTAGCGGGGGGGAGGACAGATACGCAGTATTTT.

Only a few counts were recorded for this clonotype. The gene calls are TRBV27 and TRBJ2-7; D is perhaps TRBD2 (7 bases). Between the trimmed V and J ends, which lost 8 bases and 1 base, there was a span of 27 bases. CDR1 and CDR2 from the germline V gene are MNHEY and SMNVEV (reference sequence). The CDR3 contains 18 residues. CDR3 coding DNA: TGTGCCAGCGCAAATCTAGCCGGGGGGCGGATAGGTTCCTACGAGCAGTACTTC. Translated, it gives CASANLAGGRIGSYEQYF.

At least ten counts were recorded for this clonotype. This chain joins TRBV3-1 and TRBJ1-2; D is ambiguous. Trimming took off 3 bases at V and 0 bases at J, with 5 bases between the two ends. Germline-derived CDR1 and CDR2 are LGHDT and YNNKEL (reference sequence). CDR3 length: 13 amino acids. The CDR3 nucleotides are TGTGCCAGCAGCCAGCAAGCTAACTATGGCTACACCTTC. Encoded protein: CASSQQANYGYTF.

In this sample, this clonotype turned up a few times. The chain employs TRBV24-1 and TRBJ2-1, with TRBD2 matching 11 bases. CDR1 KGHDR and CDR2 SFDVKD come from the germline V gene. After removal of 12 bases from V and 5 bases from J, the junction contained 8 bases not matched to a gene. The CDR3 is 14 amino acids. The CDR3 reads CASASSGGNNEQFF. The CDR3 DNA follows: TGTGCCTCCGCCTCTAGCGGGGGGAACAATGAGCAGTTCTTC.

The table lists this clonotype with a few counts. The chain links TRBV27 to TRBJ1-1; TRBD1 might be the D (6 bases). Trimming shortened V by 6 bases and J by 5 bases, and 19 bases separated the two germline ends. CDR3 size: 15 residues. The germline gives CDR1 MNHEY, CDR2 SMNVEV (reference sequence). The CDR3 here is CASRPGGPIFTEAFF. The CDR3 region has the DNA TGTGCCAGCAGGCCTGGGGGCCCGATATTTACTGAAGCTTTCTTT.

V and J are TRBV15 and TRBJ1-5; a weak D match, TRBD1 (6 bases). V was pared by 1 base and J by 5 bases, with 18 bases between. The CDR3 loop spans 17 amino acids. The germline V gene encodes CDR1 LNHNV and CDR2 YYDKDF (reference sequence). The CDR3 region has the DNA TGTGCCACCAGCAGAGCGACAGGCGGATTAGTCTATCAGCCCCAGCATTTT. Its protein is CATSRATGGLVYQPQHF.

The V and J genes are TRBV6-6 and TRBJ2-3; D not certain. CDR3 length: 16 residues. Between the trimmed V and J ends, which lost 5 bases and 2 bases, there was a span of 17 bases. Germline loops: CDR1 MNHNY, CDR2 SVGAGI (reference sequence). The DNA of the CDR3 is TGTGCCAGCAGTGACCCGGCCGGGTCTGACACAGATACGCAGTATTTT. Its translation is CASSDPAGSDTDTQYF.

Of note for this clonotype: Its ends do not fully match the called genes, so a read error is possible. The chain combines TRBV7-8 with TRBJ2-3, with 7 bases lining up with TRBD1. The CDR3 has 15 residues. In germline, CDR1 is SGHVS, CDR2 FQNEAQ. The CDR3 loop is CTSSILQGSTDTQYF. The DNA for the CDR3 is TGTACCAGCAGCATCCTACAGGGGAGCACAGATACGCAGTATTTT.

The chain is built from TRBV6-5 and TRBJ1-1; D is unresolved. The length of the CDR3 is 13 residues. V lost 6 bases, J lost 1 base, and 9 bases lay in between. CDR1 MNHEY and CDR2 SVGAGI come from the germline V gene. CDR3: CASREDWNTEAFF. The CDR3 bases are TGTGCCAGCAGGGAGGATTGGAACACTGAAGCTTTCTTT.

J is TRBJ1-1 and V is TRBV10-3, with D hard to call. This CDR3 is 17 amino acids long. Trimming took 6 bases from V and 0 from J, leaving 20 bases between them. The germline V gene encodes CDR1 ENHRY and CDR2 SYGVKD. CDR3 sequence reads: CAISPVDRARMNTEAFF. The CDR3 region has the DNA TGTGCCATCAGCCCAGTCGATAGAGCTCGCATGAACACTGAAGCTTTCTTT.